The 10 T cell receptor beta chains below all came from one sample that was sequenced in a study of CD8+ T cells in alopecia areata. Collected material from alopecia areata patients comprised lesional scalp punch biopsies and peripheral blood. It was cDNA, reverse transcribed from extracted RNA, that served as the sequencing template. Some clones are missing from TCRdb's copy, which holds only in-frame ones; the method was immunoSEQ multiplex PCR. Of more than 11,000 clones listed, 55% to 60% were seen once; the top ten hold about a tenth. The sample consisted of skin, taken at week 0. The receptors were sampled from a human donor with alopecia areata.

J is TRBJ2-7 and V is TRBV25-1; TRBD1 matches 8 bases. The CDR3 loop spans 13 amino acids. Germline V gives CDR1 MGHDK, CDR2 SYGVNS. Trimming at V came to 4 bases and at J to 4 bases, leaving 3 bases not matched to a gene. CDR3 in amino acids: CASSVDREYEQYF. The CDR3 DNA follows: TGTGCCAGCAGTGTGGACAGGGAATACGAGCAGTACTTC.

This clone showed up just a few times. The chain links TRBV27 to TRBJ1-1, with D maybe TRBD1 (5 bases). This CDR3 is 14 amino acids long. V was trimmed by 5 bases and J by 4 bases, leaving 14 bases between them. Germline V gives CDR1 MNHEY, CDR2 SMNVEV (reference sequence). The DNA for the CDR3 is TGTGCCAGCAGTATTGCCGGGGCCCCCACTGAAGCTTTCTTT. Amino acids: CASSIAGAPTEAFF.

The V gene is TRBV6-6, the J gene TRBJ2-1; D perhaps matches TRBD2 (7 bases). Germline V gene lookup returns CDR1 MNHNY and CDR2 SVGAGI (reference sequence). V lost 11 bases and J lost 1, with 15 bases in between. CDR3 length: 14 amino acids. CDR3 coding DNA: TGTGCCGGGAACGGGGGGCAATCCTACAATGAGCAGTTCTTC. This encodes CAGNGGQSYNEQFF.

For the CDR3, the DNA is TGCAGCGTTGTGCGGCAGGGTTCCTACGAGCAGTACTTC. It translates to CSVVRQGSYEQYF. V usage is TRBV29-1 and J usage is TRBJ2-7, with a weak D call TRBD1 (5 bases). The germline V gene encodes CDR1 SQVTM and CDR2 ANQGSEA. V was shortened by 4 bases and J by 1 base, with 11 bases between the two germline ends. This CDR3 has 13 amino acids.

The gene calls are TRBV7-6 and TRBJ2-7, with D unclear. The V gene's germline CDR1 is SGHVS and CDR2 FNYEAQ. CDR3 length equals 14 residues. V was pared by 1 base and J by 2 bases, with 9 bases between. CDR3 bases: TGTGCCAGCAGCTTAGATCATATAGCCTACGAGCAGTACTTC. This encodes CASSLDHIAYEQYF.

Only one count was recorded for this clone. CDR3 coding DNA: TGCGCCAGCAGCCAGTCTCAGGGCAGGGAAGTGTACGAGCAGTACTTC. Translation: CASSQSQGREVYEQYF. This sequence joins TRBV4-1 and TRBJ2-7, with D possibly TRBD1 on 5 matching bases. CDR3 length: 16 amino acids. CDR1 and CDR2 (germline): MGHRA, YSYEKL. V dropped 3 bases and J dropped 4 bases, with 19 bases sitting between them.

V usage is TRBV6-5 and J usage is TRBJ2-2; D perhaps matches TRBD2 (6 bases). This CDR3 has 16 residues. Germline lookup yields CDR1 MNHEY and CDR2 SVGAGI. The V gene lost 0 bases and the J gene lost 5 bases, with 13 bases spanning the gap. CDR3 sequence: CASSYSSGRRTGELFF. The CDR3 DNA is TGTGCCAGCAGTTACTCCTCGGGGAGGCGGACCGGGGAGCTGTTTTTT.

This chain joins TRBV18 and TRBJ2-7, with TRBD2 identical over 13 bases. This CDR3 is built from 16 residues. Germline V gives CDR1 KGHSH, CDR2 LQKENI. Unmatched junction bases numbered 5, after V lost 2 bases and J lost 4 bases. The CDR3 DNA sequence: TGTGCCAGCTCACCAACTGGGACTAGCGGGGCTTACGAGCAGTACTTC. This translates into CASSPTGTSGAYEQYF.

The gene calls are TRBV11-2 and TRBJ2-5, with TRBD2 matching over 7 bases. J lost 2 bases, V lost 5 bases, and 11 bases had no gene match. In germline, CDR1 is SGHAT, CDR2 FQNNGV. The CDR3 spans 16 residues. CDR3 DNA: TGTGCCAGCAGCGAGTTATCTTGGACTAGACAAGAGACCCAGTACTTC. Amino acid sequence: CASSELSWTRQETQYF.

V usage is TRBV19 and J usage is TRBJ2-7; TRBD1 matches at 7 bases. The J segment lost 2 bases and the V segment lost 5 bases, leaving 6 bases of the junction unmatched. The CDR3 loop spans 14 amino acids. Germline lookup yields CDR1 LNHDA and CDR2 SQIVND (reference sequence). The CDR3 DNA is TGTGCCAGTAGTCCGTCAGGGGGTCCCTACGAGCAGTACTTC. Protein: CASSPSGGPYEQYF.